Following are 31 T cell receptor beta chains from one sample sequenced in a study of control samples from healthy donors and cancer patients. Assay: immunoSEQ multiplex PCR; the TCRdb copy retains only in-frame clones and omits some. Among just under 60,000 clones listed, 92% were seen once. The sequencing sample was made of PBMCs. These receptor sequences come from a man aged 40-50 years with colorectal cancer.

The chain joins TRBV7-9 to TRBJ2-3; tentatively, D is TRBD2 (7 bases). Per germline, CDR1 SEHNR and CDR2 FQNEAQ (reference sequence). The CDR3 sequence is 17 residues long. V shed 2 bases and J shed 1 base, with 16 bases lying between them. The CDR3: CASSLPPGRGRTDTQYF. The DNA for the CDR3 is TGTGCCAGCAGCTTACCCCCAGGGCGGGGGCGCACAGATACGCAGTATTTT.

This chain connects TRBV2 to TRBJ1-2; TRBD1 might be the D (6 bases). V was pared by 6 bases and J by 6 bases, with 17 bases between. The germline gives CDR1 SNHLY, CDR2 FYNNEI. The CDR3 totals 14 residues. This chain's CDR3 is CASSLITRQDGYTF. In DNA form, the CDR3 reads TGTGCCAGCAGCCTCATTACCCGACAGGATGGCTACACCTTC.

The chain links TRBV30 to TRBJ1-5; D possibly corresponds to TRBD1 (6 bases). The CDR3 runs 17 residues. V was trimmed by 1 base and J by 3 bases, leaving 19 bases between them. The V gene's germline CDR1 is GTSNPN and CDR2 SVGIG (reference sequence). Here the CDR3 reads CAWSGGLGARNNQPQHF. The CDR3 DNA follows: TGTGCCTGGAGTGGGGGGCTGGGGGCGAGGAACAATCAGCCCCAGCATTTT.

This chain links TRBV9 with TRBJ2-6; D is perhaps TRBD2 (5 bases). Per the germline V gene, CDR1 is SGDLS and CDR2 is YYNGEE. Trimming pared 9 bases from V and 2 bases from J, leaving 24 bases between. The CDR3 has 18 amino acids. CDR3 nucleotides: TGTGCCACCCCGGGAAGGGTAAGAGGGATGGCTGGGGCCAACGTCCTGACTTTC. Protein: CATPGRVRGMAGANVLTF.

The V and J genes are TRBV6-5 and TRBJ1-4; 7 positions match TRBD1. CDR3 length equals 15 residues. Losses at the gene ends were 6 bases for V and 5 bases for J; bases not matched to a gene: 9. In germline, CDR1 is MNHEY, CDR2 SVGAGI. The CDR3 here is CASRGGTVSNEKLFF. The CDR3 region has the DNA TGTGCCAGCAGAGGAGGGACAGTCTCCAATGAAAAACTGTTTTTT.

This rearrangement joins TRBV2 to TRBJ2-3, with D unclear. The germline CDR1 and CDR2 sequences are SNHLY and FYNNEI. The CDR3 is 12 residues long. Trimming removed 8 bases at V and 4 bases at J, with 10 bases between. The CDR3 nucleotides are TGTGCCAGCCGAAGGAGTCCAGATACGCAGTATTTT. It codes for CASRRSPDTQYF. The full variable domain, its missing parts supplied by reference TRBV2 and TRBJ2-3, is EPEVTQTPSHQVTQMGQEVILRCVPISNHLYFYWYRQILGQKVEFLVSFYNNEISEKSEIFDDQFSVERPDGSNFTLKIRSTKLEDSAMYFCASRRSPDTQYFGPGTRLTVL.

The chain employs TRBV21-1 and TRBJ1-1; the table's D call of TRBD1 was not tested on the DNA. TRBV21-1 has pseudogene status. The CDR3 runs to 15 residues. For the CDR3, the DNA is TGTGCCAGCAGCAAAAAAGGGGGAGAAGGGACTGAAGCTTTCTTT. The encoded protein is CASSKKGGEGTEAFF.

The chain uses TRBV7-6 and TRBJ1-1; D possibly corresponds to TRBD1 (5 bases). The germline V and J ends were trimmed by 0 bases and 0 bases, with 14 bases remaining between them. In germline, CDR1 is SGHVS, CDR2 FNYEAQ. The CDR3 has 17 amino acids. DNA for the CDR3: TGTGCCAGCAGCTTAGCCCCGGGACCAGGGATGAACACTGAAGCTTTCTTT. Its translation is CASSLAPGPGMNTEAFF. The variable domain in full, completed from reference TRBV7-6 and TRBJ1-1, reads GAGVSQSPRYKVTKRGQDVALRCDPISGHVSLYWYRQALGQGPEFLTYFNYEAQQDKSGLPNDRFSAERPEGSISTLTIQRTEQRDSAMYRCASSLAPGPGMNTEAFFGQGTRLTVV.

This chain connects TRBV18 to TRBJ2-7; 10 nucleotides agree with TRBD1. Germline V gives CDR1 KGHSH, CDR2 LQKENI. V shed 3 bases and J 5 bases; nucleotides not matched to a gene: 7. The CDR3 spans 15 residues. The CDR3 bases are TGTGCCAGCTCACCGGGACAGGGGCCGCCCCACGAGCAGTACTTC. Residues: CASSPGQGPPHEQYF.

The chain carries TRBV5-4 and TRBJ1-1; D is perhaps TRBD1 (5 bases). The CDR3 consists of 15 residues. Germline V gene data show CDR1 as SGHNT and CDR2 as YYREEE (reference sequence). The V and J ends lost 0 bases and 2 bases respectively, with 11 bases between them. CDR3 sequence reads: CASSLAQGFNTEAFF. The CDR3 DNA reads TGTGCCAGCAGCTTGGCGCAGGGCTTCAACACTGAAGCTTTCTTT.

The chain joins TRBV5-1 to TRBJ1-4; no clear D. The CDR3 consists of 14 residues. The V end lost 5 bases, the J end lost 8 bases, and 16 bases lay between the germline ends. The germline CDR1 and CDR2 sequences are SGHRS and YFSETQ. Here the CDR3 DNA reads TGCGCCAGCAGTCCTGTCACCTTCGGGGAAAAACTGTTTTTT. This gives the protein CASSPVTFGEKLFF.

The chain joins TRBV7-2 to TRBJ2-7; D is perhaps TRBD1 (7 bases). The ends were cut back, 5 bases at V and 2 bases at J, with 10 bases in the middle. The germline V gene encodes CDR1 SGHTA and CDR2 FQGNSA. CDR3 size: 13 residues. In DNA form, the CDR3 reads TGTGCCAGCAGCACCAGGGGGGCCTACGAGCAGTACTTC. Its translation is CASSTRGAYEQYF. The complete variable domain, with remaining parts taken from reference TRBV7-2 and TRBJ2-7, reads GAGVSQSPSNKVTEKGKDVELRCDPISGHTALYWYRQSLGQGLEFLIYFQGNSAPDKSGLPSDRFSAERTGGSVSTLTIQRTQQEDSAVYLCASSTRGAYEQYFGPGTRLTVT.

V usage is TRBV9 and J usage is TRBJ1-6; D is possibly TRBD1 (6 bases). CDR3 length: 14 amino acids. V was cut by 3 bases and J by 7 bases, with 11 bases left in between. CDR1 is SGDLS and CDR2 is YYNGEE in the germline V gene. This chain's CDR3 is CASSAQGQNSPLHF. CDR3 DNA sequence: TGTGCCAGCAGCGCCCAGGGGCAGAATTCACCCCTCCACTTT.

This chain connects TRBV5-6 to TRBJ1-6; D is ambiguous. Germline V CDR1 and CDR2: SGHDT, YYEEEE. CDR3 length: 15 residues. V was shortened by 0 bases and J by 6 bases, with 10 bases between the two germline ends. The CDR3 sequence is CASSLERRFNSPLHF. The CDR3 DNA reads as TGTGCCAGCAGCTTGGAGCGCAGGTTTAATTCACCCCTCCACTTT.

V and J are TRBV7-2 and TRBJ2-1; 11 positions match TRBD2. The CDR3 extends over 13 amino acids. Trimming took 8 bases from V and 7 from J; bases not matched to a gene: 4. CDR1 and CDR2 from the germline V gene are SGHTA and FQGNSA. The CDR3 coding sequence is TGTGCCAGCGGGACTAGCGGCCCTAATGAGCAGTTCTTC. Its protein product is CASGTSGPNEQFF.

The V and J genes are TRBV18 and TRBJ1-2; TRBD1 matches at 9 bases. The V segment lost 4 bases and the J segment 2 bases; nucleotides outside the gene matches: 5. This CDR3 comprises 15 residues. Germline V gene lookup returns CDR1 KGHSH and CDR2 LQKENI. CDR3 in DNA: TGTGCCAGCTCACTGGGACAGGGAGCCAACTATGGCTACACCTTC. Amino acid sequence: CASSLGQGANYGYTF. Full variable domain (outside the CDR3, taken from reference TRBV18 and TRBJ1-2): NAGVMQNPRHLVRRRGQEARLRCSPMKGHSHVYWYRQLPEEGLKFMVYLQKENIIDESGMPKERFSAEFPKEGPSILRIQQVVRGDSAAYFCASSLGQGANYGYTFGSGTRLTVV.

The chain is built from TRBV7-2 and TRBJ1-1; D gene uncertain. The germline V gene has CDR1 SGHTA and CDR2 FQGNSA. This CDR3 is 13 amino acids long. The V end was cut by 1 base, the J end by 4 bases, with 7 bases between. CDR3 protein: CASSLESITEAFF. DNA of the CDR3: TGTGCCAGCAGCTTAGAATCCATCACTGAAGCTTTCTTT. The full variable domain, in which reference TRBV7-2 and TRBJ1-1 provide the parts outside the CDR3, is GAGVSQSPSNKVTEKGKDVELRCDPISGHTALYWYRQSLGQGLEFLIYFQGNSAPDKSGLPSDRFSAERTGGSVSTLTIQRTQQEDSAVYLCASSLESITEAFFGQGTRLTVV.

The chain has TRBV9 and TRBJ2-2; D possibly matches TRBD1 or TRBD2 (5 bases each). The germline V gene encodes CDR1 SGDLS and CDR2 YYNGEE. The CDR3 loop spans 13 amino acids. The V end was cut by 0 bases, the J end by 10 bases, with 10 bases between. The DNA of the CDR3 is TGTGCCAGCAGCGTAGATGGGGGTGCGGAGCTGTTTTTT. Amino acid sequence: CASSVDGGAELFF.

Only one count was recorded for this clone. The rearrangement joins TRBV19 to TRBJ2-7, with 10 bases fitting TRBD1. The germline V gene has CDR1 LNHDA and CDR2 SQIVND (reference sequence). Trimming took 7 bases from V and 2 from J; bases not matched to a gene: 5. The CDR3 runs to 14 residues. The CDR3 loop is CASTAGTGAYEQYF. The DNA of the CDR3 is TGTGCCAGTACCGCCGGGACAGGGGCCTACGAGCAGTACTTC.

DNA of the CDR3: TGTGCCAGCAGCTCCGGGGCCTTTACAGATACGCAGTATTTT. It codes for CASSSGAFTDTQYF. The chain couples TRBV7-2 to TRBJ2-3; D tentatively fits TRBD1 or TRBD2 (5 bases each). V was shortened by 4 bases and J by 3 bases, with 11 bases between the two germline ends. This CDR3 contains 14 residues. CDR1 and CDR2 (germline): SGHTA, FQGNSA. Drawing the rest from reference TRBV7-2 and TRBJ2-3, the complete variable domain is GAGVSQSPSNKVTEKGKDVELRCDPISGHTALYWYRQSLGQGLEFLIYFQGNSAPDKSGLPSDRFSAERTGGSVSTLTIQRTQQEDSAVYLCASSSGAFTDTQYFGPGTRLTVL.

The V call is TRBV6-1, the J call TRBJ1-6, with TRBD1 identical over 10 bases. Germline values: CDR1 MNHNS, CDR2 SASEGT. Losses at the gene ends were 3 bases for V and 10 bases for J; bases not matched to a gene: 3. The length of the CDR3 is 14 residues. In nucleotides, the CDR3 is TGTGCCAGCAGTGAGACAGGGGGCTGGTCACCCCTCCACTTT. It yields the protein CASSETGGWSPLHF.

This clone has more than one count but fewer than ten. The V call is TRBV7-3, the J call TRBJ2-1; D is unclear. The V gene lost 1 base and the J gene lost 5 bases, with 9 bases spanning the gap. The germline CDR1 and CDR2 sequences are SGHTA and FQGTGA. CDR3 length equals 14 residues. This CDR3 is CASSLNPANNEQFF. The CDR3 DNA is TGTGCCAGCAGCTTAAACCCAGCCAACAATGAGCAGTTCTTC.

This chain connects TRBV2 to TRBJ2-1, with TRBD1 matching 9 bases. Germline-derived CDR1 and CDR2 are SNHLY and FYNNEI. After removal of 8 bases from V and 1 base from J, the junction contained 6 bases not matched to a gene. The CDR3 spans 15 residues. The DNA for the CDR3 is TGTGCCAGCGGGGACAGGGTCGGGTCCTACAATGAGCAGTTCTTC. It codes for CASGDRVGSYNEQFF.

This clone was counted a few times. The chain employs TRBV7-2 and TRBJ1-2; possibly TRBD1 for D (5 bases). The CDR3 loop spans 15 amino acids. Trimming removed 5 bases from V and 8 bases from J, with 21 bases in between. CDR1 and CDR2 from the germline V gene are SGHTA and FQGNSA. Here the CDR3 DNA reads TGTGCCAGCAGCCCCGGGTTGGGAGGGGCGGGGGGCTACACCTTC. Translation: CASSPGLGGAGGYTF.

V and J are TRBV7-6 and TRBJ2-2; D is unresolved. Trimming shortened V by 0 bases and J by 6 bases, and 5 bases separated the two germline ends. Germline CDR1 SGHVS, CDR2 FNYEAQ. CDR3 size: 13 residues. For the CDR3, the DNA is TGTGCCAGCAGCTTAGCGTTATCCGGGGAGCTGTTTTTT. Protein product: CASSLALSGELFF.

V is TRBV5-1 and J is TRBJ1-2; TRBD1 aligns across 9 bases. From germline, CDR1 is SGHRS and CDR2 YFSETQ. V was clipped by 2 bases and J by 7 bases; unmatched bases: 6. The CDR3 has 14 amino acids. Here the CDR3 reads CASSLAGTGIGYTF. The CDR3 nucleotides are TGCGCCAGCAGCTTAGCCGGGACAGGGATTGGCTACACCTTC.

V and J are TRBV19 and TRBJ2-7; no firm D call. Germline V CDR1 and CDR2: LNHDA, SQIVND (reference sequence). There are 16 residues in the CDR3. Trimming removed 5 bases at V and 5 bases at J, with 22 bases between. The CDR3 is CASSRADISPQHEQYF. For the CDR3, the DNA is TGTGCCAGTAGTCGGGCCGACATTTCGCCGCAGCACGAGCAGTACTTC.

Notes on this clone: This CDR3 is also generated by other DNA sequences in the sample. The gene calls are TRBV9 and TRBJ1-2, with D unresolved. This CDR3 comprises 12 residues. Deletions cut 2 bases from V and 4 bases from J, with 6 bases between. Germline lookup yields CDR1 SGDLS and CDR2 YYNGEE. CDR3 in amino acids: CASSVGSYGYTF. CDR3 bases: TGTGCCAGCAGCGTGGGCAGCTATGGCTACACCTTC.

V gene TRBV11-1 combines with J gene TRBJ1-2; 8 bases line up with TRBD1. The CDR3 extends over 12 amino acids. Trimming took 6 bases from V and 7 from J; bases not matched to a gene: 4. CDR1 and CDR2 (germline): SGHAT, FQDESV (reference sequence). CDR3 protein: CASSRTGFGYTF. The DNA for the CDR3 is TGTGCCAGCAGTCGGACAGGGTTTGGCTACACCTTC. The full variable domain, with the rest looked up from reference TRBV11-1 and TRBJ1-2, is EAEVAQSPRYKITEKSQAVAFWCDPISGHATLYWYRQILGQGPELLVQFQDESVVDDSQLPKDRFSAERLKGVDSTLKIQPAELGDSAMYLCASSRTGFGYTFGSGTRLTVV.

The chain is built from TRBV5-6 and TRBJ2-3; 8 positions agree with TRBD1. CDR1 is SGHDT, CDR2 YYEEEE, per germline. The CDR3 spans 16 residues. V shed 4 bases, J shed 8 bases, and the junction held 15 bases outside the gene matches. The CDR3, as DNA: TGTGCCAGCAGCCGCTGGCGGGACAGGTCGGTTGGTACGCAGTATTTT. It specifies CASSRWRDRSVGTQYF. The whole variable domain, filled in from reference TRBV5-6 and TRBJ2-3, reads DAGVTQSPTHLIKTRGQQVTLRCSPKSGHDTVSWYQQALGQGPQFIFQYYEEEERQRGNFPDRFSGHQFPNYSSELNVNALLLGDSALYLCASSRWRDRSVGTQYFGPGTRLTVL.

This clone was recorded once. V and J are TRBV11-3 and TRBJ2-5; D remains unclear. Per the germline V gene, CDR1 is SGHNT and CDR2 is YENEEA. The V gene lost 5 bases and the J gene lost 5 bases, with 12 bases spanning the gap. CDR3 size: 13 residues. This chain's CDR3 is CASSGPGTETQYF. The CDR3 DNA sequence: TGTGCCAGCAGCGGACCTGGTACGGAGACCCAGTACTTC.